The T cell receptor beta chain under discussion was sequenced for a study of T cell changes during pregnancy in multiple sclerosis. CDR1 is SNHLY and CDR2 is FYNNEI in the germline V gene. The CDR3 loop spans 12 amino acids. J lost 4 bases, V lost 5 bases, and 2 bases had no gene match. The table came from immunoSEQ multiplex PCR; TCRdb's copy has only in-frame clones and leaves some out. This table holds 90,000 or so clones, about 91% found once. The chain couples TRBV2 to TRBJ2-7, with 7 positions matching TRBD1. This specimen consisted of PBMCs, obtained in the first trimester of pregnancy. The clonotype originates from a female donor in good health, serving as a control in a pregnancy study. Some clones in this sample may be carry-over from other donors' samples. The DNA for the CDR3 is TGTGCCAGCAGTCGCAGGGGGTACGAGCAGTACTTC. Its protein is CASSRRGYEQYF.